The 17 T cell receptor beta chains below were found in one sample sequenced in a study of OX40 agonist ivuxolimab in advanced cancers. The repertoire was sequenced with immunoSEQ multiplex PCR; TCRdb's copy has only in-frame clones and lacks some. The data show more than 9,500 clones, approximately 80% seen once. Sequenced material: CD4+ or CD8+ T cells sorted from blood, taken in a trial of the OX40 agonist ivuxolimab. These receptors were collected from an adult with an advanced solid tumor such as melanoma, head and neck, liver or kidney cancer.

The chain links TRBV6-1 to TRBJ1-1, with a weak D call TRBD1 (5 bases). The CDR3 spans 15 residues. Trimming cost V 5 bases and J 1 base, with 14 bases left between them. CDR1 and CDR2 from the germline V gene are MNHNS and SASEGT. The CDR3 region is CASSPPRQRNTEAFF. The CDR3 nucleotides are TGTGCCAGCAGTCCCCCCAGACAGCGGAACACTGAAGCTTTCTTT.

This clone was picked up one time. The CDR3 DNA reads TGTGCCAGCAGGGGGATAGGACAGGCAGACTATGGCTACACCTTC. Protein product: CASRGIGQADYGYTF. The chain carries TRBV6-9 and TRBJ1-2; 7 bases fit TRBD1. The CDR3 is made up of 15 amino acids. CDR1 and CDR2 from the germline V gene are MNHGY and SVAAGI. V lost 6 bases and J lost 3; bases outside the gene matches: 10.

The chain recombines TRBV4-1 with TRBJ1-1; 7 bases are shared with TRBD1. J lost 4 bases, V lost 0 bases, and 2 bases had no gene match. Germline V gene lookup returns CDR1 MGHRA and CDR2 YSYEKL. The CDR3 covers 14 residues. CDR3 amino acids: CASSQEGQITEAFF. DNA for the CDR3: TGCGCCAGCAGCCAAGAGGGACAGATCACTGAAGCTTTCTTT.

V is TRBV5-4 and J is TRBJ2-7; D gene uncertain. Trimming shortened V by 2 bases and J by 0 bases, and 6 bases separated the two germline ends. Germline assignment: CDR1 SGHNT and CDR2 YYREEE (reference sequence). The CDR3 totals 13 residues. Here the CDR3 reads CASSLSPSYEQYF. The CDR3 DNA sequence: TGTGCCAGCAGCTTATCCCCCTCCTACGAGCAGTACTTC.

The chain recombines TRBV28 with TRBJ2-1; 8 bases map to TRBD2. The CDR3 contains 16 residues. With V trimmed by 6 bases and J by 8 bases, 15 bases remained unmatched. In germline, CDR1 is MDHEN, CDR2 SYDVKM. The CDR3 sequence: CASRPLPGGLRDEQFF. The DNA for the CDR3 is TGTGCCAGCAGACCCCTTCCGGGAGGGCTCAGGGATGAGCAGTTCTTC.

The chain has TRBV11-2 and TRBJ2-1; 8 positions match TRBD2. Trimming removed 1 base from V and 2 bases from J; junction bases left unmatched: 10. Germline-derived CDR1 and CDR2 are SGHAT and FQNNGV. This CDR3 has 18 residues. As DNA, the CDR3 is TGTGCCAGCAGCTTAGCGGGTAGCGGGATGCTAGCCTACAATGAGCAGTTCTTC. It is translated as CASSLAGSGMLAYNEQFF.

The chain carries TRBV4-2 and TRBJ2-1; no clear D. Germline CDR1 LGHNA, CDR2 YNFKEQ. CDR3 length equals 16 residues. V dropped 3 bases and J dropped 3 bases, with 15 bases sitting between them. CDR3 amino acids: CASSQIPSNGYNEQFF. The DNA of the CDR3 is TGTGCCAGCAGCCAGATCCCCTCAAACGGCTACAATGAGCAGTTCTTC.

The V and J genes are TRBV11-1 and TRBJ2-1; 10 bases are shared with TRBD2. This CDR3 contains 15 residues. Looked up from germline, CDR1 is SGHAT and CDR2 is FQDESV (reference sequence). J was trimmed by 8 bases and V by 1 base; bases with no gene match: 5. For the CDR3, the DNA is TGTGCCAGCAGCTTAGGGCTAGCGGGAGCCCATGAGCAGTTCTTC. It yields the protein CASSLGLAGAHEQFF.

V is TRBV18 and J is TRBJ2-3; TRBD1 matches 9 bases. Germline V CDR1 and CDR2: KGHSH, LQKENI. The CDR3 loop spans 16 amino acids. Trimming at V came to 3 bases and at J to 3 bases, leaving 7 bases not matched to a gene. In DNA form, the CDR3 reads TGTGCCAGCTCACCTGCGCCGGGACAGGGTACAGATACGCAGTATTTT. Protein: CASSPAPGQGTDTQYF.

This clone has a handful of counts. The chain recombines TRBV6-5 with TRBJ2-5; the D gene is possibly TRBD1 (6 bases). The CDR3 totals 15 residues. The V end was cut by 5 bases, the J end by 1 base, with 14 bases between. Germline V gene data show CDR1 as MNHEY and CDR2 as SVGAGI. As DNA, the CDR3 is TGTGCCAGCAGTCCGAACATGGGGGCCCAAGAGACCCAGTACTTC. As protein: CASSPNMGAQETQYF.

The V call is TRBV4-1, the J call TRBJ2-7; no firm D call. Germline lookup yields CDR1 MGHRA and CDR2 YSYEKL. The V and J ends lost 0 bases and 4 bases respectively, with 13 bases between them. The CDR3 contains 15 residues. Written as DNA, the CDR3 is TGCGCCAGCAGCCAAGATTGGGGAACCTCTTACGAGCAGTACTTC. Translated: CASSQDWGTSYEQYF.

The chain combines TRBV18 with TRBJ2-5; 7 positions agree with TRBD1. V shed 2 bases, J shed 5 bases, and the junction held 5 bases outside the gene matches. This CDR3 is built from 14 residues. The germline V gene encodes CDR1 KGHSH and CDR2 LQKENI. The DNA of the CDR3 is TGTGCCAGCTCACCAAGCACAGGGGACGAGACCCAGTACTTC. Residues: CASSPSTGDETQYF.

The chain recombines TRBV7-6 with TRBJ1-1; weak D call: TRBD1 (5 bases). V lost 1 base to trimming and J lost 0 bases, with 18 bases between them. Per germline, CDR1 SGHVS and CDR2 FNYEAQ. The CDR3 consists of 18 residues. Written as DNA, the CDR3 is TGTGCCAGCAGCTTAGTGACCGATAGTGGGGGGGTGAACACTGAAGCTTTCTTT. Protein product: CASSLVTDSGGVNTEAFF.

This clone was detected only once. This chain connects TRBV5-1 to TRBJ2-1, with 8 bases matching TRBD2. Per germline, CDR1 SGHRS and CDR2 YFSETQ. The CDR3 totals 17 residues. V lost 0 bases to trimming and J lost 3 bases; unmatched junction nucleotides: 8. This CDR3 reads CASSLGFAGGLYNEQFF. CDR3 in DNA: TGCGCCAGCAGCTTGGGGTTTGCGGGAGGCCTCTACAATGAGCAGTTCTTC. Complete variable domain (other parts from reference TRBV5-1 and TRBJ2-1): KAGVTQTPRYLIKTRGQQVTLSCSPISGHRSVSWYQQTPGQGLQFLFEYFSETQRNKGNFPGRFSGRQFSNSRSEMNVSTLELGDSALYLCASSLGFAGGLYNEQFFGPGTRLTVL.

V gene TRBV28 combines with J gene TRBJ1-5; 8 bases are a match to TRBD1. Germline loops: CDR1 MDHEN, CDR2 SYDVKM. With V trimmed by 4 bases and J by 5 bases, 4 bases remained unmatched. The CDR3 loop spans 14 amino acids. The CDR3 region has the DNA TGTGCCAGCAGTTGGACAGGGTTCGATCAGCCCCAGCATTTT. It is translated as CASSWTGFDQPQHF.

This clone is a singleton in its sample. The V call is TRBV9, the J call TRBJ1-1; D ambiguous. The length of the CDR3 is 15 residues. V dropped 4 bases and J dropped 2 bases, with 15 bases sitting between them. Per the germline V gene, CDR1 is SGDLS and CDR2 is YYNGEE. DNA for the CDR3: TGTGCCAGCAGCTCCCGAGGGAACAGAAACACTGAAGCTTTCTTT. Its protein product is CASSSRGNRNTEAFF. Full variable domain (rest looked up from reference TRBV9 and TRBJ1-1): DSGVTQTPKHLITATGQRVTLRCSPRSGDLSVYWYQQSLDQGLQFLIQYYNGEERAKGNILERFSAQQFPDLHSELNLSSLELGDSALYFCASSSRGNRNTEAFFGQGTRLTVV.

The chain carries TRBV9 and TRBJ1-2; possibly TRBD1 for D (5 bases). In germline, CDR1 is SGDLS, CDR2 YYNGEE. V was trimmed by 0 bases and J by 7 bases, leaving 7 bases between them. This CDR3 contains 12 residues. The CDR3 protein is CASSVGGFGYTF. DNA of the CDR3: TGTGCCAGCAGCGTAGGGGGGTTTGGCTACACCTTC.